Sequencing of this T cell receptor (beta chain) was carried out in a study of T-cell memory formation after mild COVID-19. Germline values: CDR1 MNHEY, CDR2 SVGEGT. The V and J ends lost 5 bases and 1 base, in that order; junction bases with no gene match: 7. The CDR3 covers 15 residues. TCRdb reprocessed the 5' RACE reads via MiXCR and lists one record per CDR3 protein. This sample yields about 240,000 distinct CDR3 sequences, of which 8% to 9.5% are seen a single time; 20% to 25% belongs to the top ten. About this clonotype itself: Its matching antigen is unknown.

Study results and caveats: A balance of CD4 and CD8 characterized clones contracting day 15 to 85, whereas later expanders leaned CD4+. The pre-infection memory compartment contained some responding clones, suggesting cross-reactive memory joined. Mainly CM and EM harbored the contracting CD4+ clones; mainly EMRA harbored the CD8+ ones.

The sample taken for sequencing was PBMCs or a T cell subset sorted from them (not recorded which). The chain is built from TRBV6-2 or TRBV6-3 and TRBJ2-5, with 7 nucleotides matching TRBD1. The sequence was collected from a young man who had mild COVID-19 (a few samples of this study predate the infection). Cell type and time point are not known. The CDR3 DNA reads as TGTGCCAGCAGTAGCTGGGACAGTGCCCAAGAGACCCAGTACTTC. This sequence encodes CASSSWDSAQETQYF.